Below, 24 T cell receptor beta chains from the same sample are listed, as sequenced in a study of blood T cells in healthy people across ages. It was with a sample-barcoded 5' primer and a J-beta primer mix that a second PCR of roughly 7 to 12 cycles was run. TCRdb reprocessed the 5' RACE reads with MiXCR, giving one entry per CDR3 protein. Of around 1.7 million distinct CDR3 sequences detected, over 25% appear once; the ten largest clones hold approximately 7.7%. Sequencing used blood. The receptors were gathered from a woman aged 30 to 39 in good health.

Only a few counts were recorded for this clonotype. V and J are TRBV7-9 and TRBJ2-1; TRBD2 agrees at 9 bases. Trimming took 5 bases from V and 10 from J; bases not matched to a gene: 6. Looked up from germline, CDR1 is SEHNR and CDR2 is FQNEAQ (reference sequence). The CDR3 is made up of 13 amino acids. The CDR3: CASSGGGRAEQFF. As DNA, the CDR3 is TGTGCCAGCAGCGGAGGCGGGAGGGCCGAGCAGTTCTTC.

The chain recombines TRBV5-1 with TRBJ2-1; D remains ambiguous. Looked up from germline, CDR1 is SGHRS and CDR2 is YFSETQ. The length of the CDR3 is 17 residues. Trimming took off 0 bases at V and 7 bases at J, with 20 bases between the two ends. DNA of the CDR3: TGCGCCAGCAGCTTGGAGGATCGTGGAGAGAACGGGAATGAGCAGTTCTTC. Encoded protein: CASSLEDRGENGNEQFF.

This chain uses TRBV4-3 with TRBJ1-2, with TRBD1 matching over 8 bases. CDR1 is LGHNA, CDR2 YSLEER, per germline. This CDR3 spans 16 amino acids. With V trimmed by 1 base and J by 0 bases, 4 bases remained unmatched. The CDR3 DNA follows: TGCGCCAGCAGCCAAGGGACGACAGGGGCTAACTATGGCTACACCTTC. As protein: CASSQGTTGANYGYTF.

The V call is TRBV10-3, the J call TRBJ2-6; D may correspond to TRBD1 or TRBD2 (6 bases each). The CDR3 totals 17 residues. The germline CDR1 and CDR2 sequences are ENHRY and SYGVKD. V was clipped by 4 bases and J by 0 bases, with 13 bases between them. DNA of the CDR3: TGTGCCATCAGTGGGGGGGCCCTCCCCTCTGGGGCCAACGTCCTGACTTTC. Encoded protein: CAISGGALPSGANVLTF.

This clonotype was detected only a few times. The gene calls are TRBV4-2 and TRBJ1-1; 8 nucleotides align to TRBD1. V lost 4 bases, J lost 2 bases, and 6 bases stayed unmatched. This CDR3 comprises 15 residues. CDR1 and CDR2 from the germline V gene are LGHNA and YNFKEQ. CDR3 sequence: CASSLPDRVNTEAFF. The CDR3 coding sequence is TGTGCCAGCAGCCTTCCGGACAGGGTAAACACTGAAGCTTTCTTT.

Remarks on this clonotype: One end of the junction fails to match germline, which may point to a read error. The V and J genes are TRBV7-2 and TRBJ1-2; D unclear. The CDR3 loop spans 12 amino acids. The germline V gene has CDR1 SGHTA and CDR2 FQGNSA. The CDR3 region has the DNA TGTGCCAGCAGCTTAGAAGGTACTGGCCACACCTTC. The encoded protein is CASSLEGTGHTF.

This clonotype was seen ten or more times. The chain recombines TRBV29-1 with TRBJ1-2; 7 nucleotides align to TRBD1. This CDR3 is 15 amino acids long. Looked up from germline, CDR1 is SQVTM and CDR2 is ANQGSEA. Trimming took 2 bases from V and 5 from J; bases not matched to a gene: 11. The DNA for the CDR3 is TGCAGCGTTGAACTATCAGGACAGGTCTTTTATGGCTACACCTTC. Its translation: CSVELSGQVFYGYTF.

Many counts were recorded for this clonotype. The gene calls are TRBV3-1 and TRBJ2-5; 7 bases are shared with TRBD2. V was clipped by 10 bases and J by 2 bases; unmatched bases: 10. Per germline, CDR1 LGHDT and CDR2 YNNKEL (reference sequence). This CDR3 comprises 14 residues. The CDR3 spells CATSNRLAQETQYF. The CDR3 nucleotides read TGTGCCACCTCAAATAGACTAGCTCAAGAGACCCAGTACTTC.

The chain carries TRBV24-1 and TRBJ2-5; D gene uncertain. The CDR3 spans 15 residues. Trimming left V 4 bases short and J 3 bases short, with 14 bases between. Germline CDR1 KGHDR, CDR2 SFDVKD. The CDR3 DNA is TGTGCCACCAGTGACCCTGAGCCAGGAGAAGAGACCCAGTACTTC. It is translated as CATSDPEPGEETQYF.

The table lists this clonotype with a few counts. The chain couples TRBV6-5 to TRBJ1-1; 9 nucleotides match TRBD1. The J segment lost 5 bases and the V segment lost 7 bases, leaving 8 bases of the junction unmatched. The CDR3 sequence is 14 residues long. In germline, CDR1 is MNHEY, CDR2 SVGAGI. The CDR3 nucleotides read TGTGCCAGCACCCCCCCGACAGGGGGGACTGAAGCTTTCTTT. Residues: CASTPPTGGTEAFF.

This clonotype appeared a few times. A much bigger clone sits one base away, suggesting this may be a read error. This chain connects TRBV7-6 to TRBJ2-7, with 15 bases identical to TRBD2. V lost 5 bases to trimming and J lost 4 bases; unmatched junction nucleotides: 6. This CDR3 spans 16 amino acids. Looked up from germline, CDR1 is SGHVS and CDR2 is FNYEAQ. CDR3 in DNA: TGTGCCAGCAGCGGGGGACTAGCGGGAGGCCGGTACGAGCAGTACTTC. Its protein product is CASSGGLAGGRYEQYF.

Notes on this clonotype: The junction shows a germline mismatch at one end, possibly a read error. The chain combines TRBV15 with TRBJ2-1; D not certain. The germline V gene encodes CDR1 LNHNV and CDR2 YYDKDF (reference sequence). The length of the CDR3 is 11 residues. DNA for the CDR3: TGTGCCGCCAGCAAGGTTAATGAGCAGTTCTTC. Translated: CAASKVNEQFF.

Many counts were recorded for this clonotype. The V call is TRBV6-6, the J call TRBJ1-2; D gene uncertain. CDR1 and CDR2 (germline): MNHNY, SVGAGI (reference sequence). CDR3 length: 14 residues. The ends were cut back, 0 bases at V and 5 bases at J, with 10 bases in the middle. This chain's CDR3 is CASSYSSEKYGYTF. CDR3 bases: TGTGCCAGCAGTTACTCATCCGAGAAATATGGCTACACCTTC.

V and J are TRBV12-3 or TRBV12-4 and TRBJ2-6; 8 bases fit TRBD2. After removal of 7 bases from V and 0 bases from J, the junction contained 11 bases not matched to a gene. This CDR3 is 18 amino acids long. The CDR3 reads CASIRAGDPNSGANVLTF. The DNA for the CDR3 is TGTGCCAGCATACGAGCGGGAGACCCCAACTCTGGGGCCAACGTCCTGACTTTC.

J is TRBJ2-3 and V is TRBV7-2; possible D gene TRBD2, 5 bases. CDR3 size: 15 residues. V lost 2 bases and J 3 bases, leaving 12 bases between the germline ends. CDR1 and CDR2 (germline): SGHTA, FQGNSA. As DNA, the CDR3 is TGTGCCAGCAGCTTAACTCTAGCACGGACAGATACGCAGTATTTT. Protein product: CASSLTLARTDTQYF.

This clonotype was recorded a few times. The rearrangement links TRBV28 to TRBJ2-3, with a possible D match to TRBD2 (7 bases). The germline gives CDR1 MDHEN, CDR2 SYDVKM. V shed 3 bases and J shed 7 bases, with 11 bases lying between them. This CDR3 contains 13 residues. CDR3 coding DNA: TGTGCCAGCAGTTTTGGGGGGGCTAATACGCAGTATTTT. Encoded protein: CASSFGGANTQYF. Full variable domain (outside the CDR3, taken from reference TRBV28 and TRBJ2-3): DVKVTQSSRYLVKRTGEKVFLECVQDMDHENMFWYRQDPGLGLRLIYFSYDVKMKEKGDIPEGYSVSREKKERFSLILESASTNQTSMYLCASSFGGANTQYFGPGTRLTVL.

Concerning this clonotype: At one of its ends the junction is not consistent with the germline gene, which may arise from a read error. The J gene is TRBJ2-7, the V gene TRBV20-1, with 7 bases that match TRBD2. The CDR3 spans 14 residues. CDR1 is DFQATT, CDR2 SNEGSKA, per germline (reference sequence). Here the CDR3 reads CSARDHRGDYEQYF. The CDR3 DNA is TGCAGTGCCAGAGATCACCGGGGGGACTACGAGCAGTACTTC.

A remark on this clonotype: A much larger clone sits a single nucleotide away, making a read error possible. This chain uses TRBV10-3 with TRBJ2-6; D uncertain. The CDR3 runs 16 residues. The germline V gene encodes CDR1 ENHRY and CDR2 SYGVKD. Trimming cost V 2 bases and J 2 bases, with 10 bases left between them. For the CDR3, the DNA is TGTGCCATCAGTGAGCCGGACCGGGCTGGGGCCAACGTCCTGACTTTC. Its protein is CAISEPDRAGANVLTF.

The chain employs TRBV9 and TRBJ1-1; D remains ambiguous. The CDR3 is 13 residues long. Germline V gene sequence: CDR1 SGDLS, CDR2 YYNGEE. The V end lost 1 base, the J end lost 3 bases, and 7 bases lay between the germline ends. The CDR3 loop is CASSVQMDTEAFF. The CDR3 DNA reads as TGTGCCAGCAGCGTACAGATGGACACTGAAGCTTTCTTT. Filled out from reference TRBV9 and TRBJ1-1, the complete variable domain reads DSGVTQTPKHLITATGQRVTLRCSPRSGDLSVYWYQQSLDQGLQFLIQYYNGEERAKGNILERFSAQQFPDLHSELNLSSLELGDSALYFCASSVQMDTEAFFGQGTRLTVV.

This sequence joins TRBV12-3 or TRBV12-4 and TRBJ2-1; D is ambiguous. V dropped 1 base and J dropped 5 bases, with 12 bases sitting between them. The CDR3 is made up of 15 amino acids. CDR3 sequence reads: CASSLVAHEDNEQFF. The CDR3 nucleotides are TGTGCCAGCAGTTTAGTTGCGCACGAGGACAATGAGCAGTTCTTC.

The V and J genes are TRBV5-6 and TRBJ1-5; D not certain. With 4 bases removed from V and 6 bases from J, the gap between germline ends came to 11 bases. The CDR3 contains 13 residues. From germline, CDR1 is SGHDT and CDR2 YYEEEE. CDR3 nucleotides: TGTGCCAGCAGCACCTACAGCGCTCAGCCCCAGCATTTT. Protein product: CASSTYSAQPQHF.

A single count supports this clonotype. This rearrangement joins TRBV20-1 to TRBJ2-5; 7 bases fit TRBD2. The ends lost 3 bases at V and 5 bases at J; junction bases unmatched: 9. The CDR3 contains 14 residues. The germline CDR1 and CDR2 sequences are DFQATT and SNEGSKA (reference sequence). The CDR3 DNA reads as TGCAGTGCTAGGCCGGCGCGGGAGAGGGAGACCCAGTACTTC. Amino acids: CSARPARERETQYF.

As regards this clonotype: Germline is not matched at one junction end, which may reflect a read error. The rearrangement links TRBV6-2 or TRBV6-3 to TRBJ2-1; the D is unclear. Germline values: CDR1 MNHEY, CDR2 SVGEGT. The length of the CDR3 is 14 residues. This chain's CDR3 is CAGSYRTRINEQFF. The DNA of the CDR3 is TGTGCCGGCAGTTATAGGACCCGTATCAATGAGCAGTTCTTC.

The chain combines TRBV5-5 with TRBJ1-2; TRBD1 matches at 7 bases. The ends lost 4 bases at V and 4 bases at J; junction bases unmatched: 13. The CDR3 has 16 residues. Germline assignment: CDR1 SGHKS and CDR2 YYEKEE (reference sequence). This CDR3 is CASSPVIGTASYGYTF. DNA of the CDR3: TGTGCCAGCAGCCCCGTAATTGGGACAGCTAGCTATGGCTACACCTTC.